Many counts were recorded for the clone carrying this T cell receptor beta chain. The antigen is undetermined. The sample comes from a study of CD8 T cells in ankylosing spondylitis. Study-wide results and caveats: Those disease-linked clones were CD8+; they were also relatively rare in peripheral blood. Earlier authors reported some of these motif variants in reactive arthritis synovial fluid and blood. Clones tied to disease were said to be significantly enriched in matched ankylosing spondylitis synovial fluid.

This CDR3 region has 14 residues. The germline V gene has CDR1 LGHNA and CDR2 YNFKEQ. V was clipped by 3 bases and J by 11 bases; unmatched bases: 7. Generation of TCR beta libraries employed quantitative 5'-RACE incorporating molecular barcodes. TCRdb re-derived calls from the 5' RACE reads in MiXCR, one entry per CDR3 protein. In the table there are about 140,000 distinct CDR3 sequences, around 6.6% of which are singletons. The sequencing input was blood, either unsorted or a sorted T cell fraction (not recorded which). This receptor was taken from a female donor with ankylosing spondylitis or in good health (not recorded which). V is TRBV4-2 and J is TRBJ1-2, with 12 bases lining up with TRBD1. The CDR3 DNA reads TGTGCCAGCAGCCAGTCCCCGGGACAGGGGGCATACACCTTC. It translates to CASSQSPGQGAYTF.